This T cell receptor beta chain was sequenced for a study of T cells expressing NK-cell markers (TCRdb year 2020). Context from the whole study: Three sorted T-cell subsets (CD3+CD56+NKG2C+, CD3+CD56+NKG2C- and CD3+CD56-NKG2C+) from fewer than 10 donors had their TCR beta-chain repertoires profiled. Of the eight sequenced donors, seven were found to be HCMV-seropositive and one was found to be HCMV-seronegative. Randomly selected healthy volunteers, three men and five women, were used as the eight sequenced donors. Libraries were sequenced as 2 x 150 bp reads on Illumina HiSeq 2000/2500, MiSeq or NextSeq.

HCMV-specific IgG was detected in serum with a commercial ELISA kit to determine HCMV serostatus. Peripheral blood mononuclear cells were isolated from blood by Ficoll density gradient centrifugation. Spanning cysteine to phenylalanine, the CDR3 consists of 14 amino acids. No DNA is listed. As encoded in the germline V gene (reference sequence), CDR1 is DFQATT while CDR2 is SNEGSKA. Findings and caveats that apply to the study as a whole: In six donors, the dominant CD3+CD56+NKG2C+ clonotypes ranked among the top 10 CD8+ clonotypes, making up roughly 1.0-8% of CD8+ T cells. Those dominant clonotypes were again the most abundant among CD3+CD56-NKG2C+ cells in a handful of donors, at roughly 25-65%. Whether the expanded NKG2C-expressing T cell clones were specific for HCMV antigens remained unclear.

TCRdb records Illumina HiSeq 2000 as the sequencer. TCR beta cDNA libraries were made by 5'RACE template switching that added a universal primer site and unique molecular identifiers. cDNA synthesis was primed from the TCR beta constant segment, followed by two successive PCR amplification steps. The paper's data handling went like this. MIGEC was used to demultiplex reads and group reads by UMI, and MiTCR was used to assemble and quantify clonotypes. To remove erroneous sequences, TCR cDNA sequences were retained only when supported by two or more reads. Downstream repertoire analysis used the tcR package, and clonotypes were matched across fractions by CDR3 nucleotide sequence plus V segment. VDJmatch was used to annotate antigen specificity against VDJdb, with one amino acid substitution in CDR3 permitted. After TCRdb reprocessed the reads, each CDR3 protein sequence was kept as one row, without DNA. For this entry, the V and J calls and clone size follow TCRdb and not the study's own pipeline. The table for this sample records approximately 550,000 distinct CDR3 sequences. The top ten clones comprise 3% to 4.5% of the sample.

A word on this clonotype: Its binding antigen is unknown.

Material for sequencing was blood T cells: a sorted CD56 or NKG2C T cell subset, CD4+ or CD8+ T cells, or bulk PBMC T cells (not recorded which). The rearranged chain carries TRBV20-1 and TRBJ2-1. This clonotype originated in a man aged 18 to 30 in good health. Donor details come from another sample of the same person, matched by shared clones. The CDR3 protein sequence reads: CSASPLAVNNEQFF.